Each of the 6 T cell receptor beta chains below was sequenced from the same sample in a study of CD8 T cells in ankylosing spondylitis. TCRdb re-called the 5' RACE reads with MiXCR, one entry per CDR3 protein. The data hold under 300,000 distinct CDR3 sequences, with 15% to 20% observed a single time. The sequenced sample was blood, either unsorted or a sorted T cell fraction (not recorded which). These receptors were collected from a male donor with ankylosing spondylitis or in good health (not recorded which).

V gene TRBV4-2 combines with J gene TRBJ2-5; D not resolved. The CDR3 covers 14 residues. Germline lookup yields CDR1 LGHNA and CDR2 YNFKEQ. Trimming shortened V by 0 bases and J by 2 bases, and 7 bases separated the two germline ends. CDR3 DNA: TGTGCCAGCAGCCAAGACGACGGACAAGAGACCCAGTACTTC. Residues: CASSQDDGQETQYF.

V is TRBV4-1 and J is TRBJ2-7, with D maybe TRBD1 (6 bases). V was trimmed by 0 bases and J by 3 bases, leaving 12 bases between them. The CDR3 has 15 amino acids. Germline loops: CDR1 MGHRA, CDR2 YSYEKL. CDR3 amino acids: CASSQEWTALYEQYF. The CDR3 DNA sequence: TGCGCCAGCAGCCAAGAATGGACAGCTCTCTACGAGCAGTACTTC.

The chain links TRBV7-9 to TRBJ2-4, with D unclear. The CDR3 consists of 17 residues. V was clipped by 5 bases and J by 6 bases, with 23 bases between them. The V gene's germline CDR1 is SEHNR and CDR2 FQNEAQ (reference sequence). For the CDR3, the DNA is TGTGCCAGCAGCCCCCCCCAGCTTCTAAGTAACGGAAACATTCAGTACTTC. Translated: CASSPPQLLSNGNIQYF.

The chain couples TRBV12-3 or TRBV12-4 to TRBJ2-2; D unresolved. The CDR3 extends over 13 amino acids. V lost 5 bases, J lost 4 bases, and 8 bases lay in between. CDR3 in amino acids: CASSHSPTGELFF. The CDR3 DNA follows: TGTGCCAGCAGTCACAGTCCCACCGGGGAGCTGTTTTTT.

This chain joins TRBV25-1 and TRBJ2-7; 7 nucleotides match TRBD2. Germline loops: CDR1 MGHDK, CDR2 SYGVNS. CDR3 length equals 19 residues. The V segment lost 2 bases and the J segment 3 bases; nucleotides outside the gene matches: 19. DNA for the CDR3: TGTGCCAGCAGTGAAGCGGTAGCACAGTTATGGACTAGTCTCTACGAGCAGTACTTC. It is translated as CASSEAVAQLWTSLYEQYF.

This clonotype was recorded at least ten times. The genes are TRBV29-1 and TRBJ2-7; D might be TRBD1 or TRBD2, each matching 6 bases. This CDR3 has 13 amino acids. With 4 bases removed from V and 3 bases from J, the gap between germline ends came to 13 bases. Germline CDR1 SQVTM, CDR2 ANQGSEA. The CDR3 DNA follows: TGCAGCGTTGGAGAGGGGGGCAACTACGAGCAGTACTTC. It encodes CSVGEGGNYEQYF.